This paragraph reports one T cell receptor beta chain. The sample originates from a study of blood T cell repertoires in COVID-19. The authors' processing: Reference gene primer amplification in the assay estimated nucleated cell counts. Sequencing was performed with immunoSEQ multiplex PCR; in TCRdb, only in-frame clones are kept and a portion is missing. D and trimming come from the DNA, and the V and J calls and clone size come from that table. The data hold approximately 300,000 clones, with more than 75% observed a single time. There are 16 residues in the CDR3. Germline V gives CDR1 KGHSH, CDR2 LQKENI. Trimming removed 6 bases from V and 4 bases from J; junction bases left unmatched: 11.

V usage is TRBV18 and J usage is TRBJ1-3; TRBD1 matches at 8 bases. The source is a man aged 45-60 years with active or convalescent COVID-19. Sequenced input: peripheral blood. This chain's CDR3 is CASSLTPGGAGNTIYF. Here the CDR3 DNA reads TGTGCCAGCTCGCTCACCCCAGGGGGCGCCGGAAACACCATATATTTT.